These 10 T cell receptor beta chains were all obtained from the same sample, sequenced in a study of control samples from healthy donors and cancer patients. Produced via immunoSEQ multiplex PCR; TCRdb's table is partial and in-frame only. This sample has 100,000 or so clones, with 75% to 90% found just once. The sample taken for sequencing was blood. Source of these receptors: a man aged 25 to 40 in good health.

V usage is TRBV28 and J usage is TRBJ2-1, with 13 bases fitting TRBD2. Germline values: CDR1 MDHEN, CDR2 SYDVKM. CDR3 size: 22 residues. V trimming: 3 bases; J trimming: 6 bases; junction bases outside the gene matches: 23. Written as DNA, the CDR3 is TGTGCCAGCAGTTTTAACTTTCCTAAACTAGCGGGAGGGCCTAAGAGTACCAATGAGCAGTTCTTC. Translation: CASSFNFPKLAGGPKSTNEQFF.

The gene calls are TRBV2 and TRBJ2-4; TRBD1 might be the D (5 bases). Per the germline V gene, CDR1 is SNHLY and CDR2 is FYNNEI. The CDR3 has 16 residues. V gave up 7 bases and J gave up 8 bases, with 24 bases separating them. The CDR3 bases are TGTGCCAGCAACGGAAGGGGTAGGGATCCTCGGGACATTCAGTACTTC. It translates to CASNGRGRDPRDIQYF. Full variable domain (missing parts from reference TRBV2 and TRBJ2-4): EPEVTQTPSHQVTQMGQEVILRCVPISNHLYFYWYRQILGQKVEFLVSFYNNEISEKSEIFDDQFSVERPDGSNFTLKIRSTKLEDSAMYFCASNGRGRDPRDIQYFGAGTRLSVL.

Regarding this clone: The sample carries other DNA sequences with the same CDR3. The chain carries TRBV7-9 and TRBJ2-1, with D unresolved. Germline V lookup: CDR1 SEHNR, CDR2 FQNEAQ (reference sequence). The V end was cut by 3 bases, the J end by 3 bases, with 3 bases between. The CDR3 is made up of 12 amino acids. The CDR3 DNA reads TGTGCCAGCAGCTTTGACTACAATGAGCAGTTCTTC. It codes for CASSFDYNEQFF.

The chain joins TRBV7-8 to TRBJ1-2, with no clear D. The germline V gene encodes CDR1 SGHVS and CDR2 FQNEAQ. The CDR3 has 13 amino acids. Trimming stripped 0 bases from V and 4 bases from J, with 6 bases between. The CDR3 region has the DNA TGTGCCAGCAGCTTAGCGCTGTCCTATGGCTACACCTTC. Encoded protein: CASSLALSYGYTF.

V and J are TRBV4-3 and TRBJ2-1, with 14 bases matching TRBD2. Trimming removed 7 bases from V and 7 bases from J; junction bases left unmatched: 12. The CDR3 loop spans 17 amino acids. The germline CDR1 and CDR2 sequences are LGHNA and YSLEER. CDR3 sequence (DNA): TGCGCCAGCACTCACAATTTGAGACTAGCGGGAGGGAATGAGCAGTTCTTC. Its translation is CASTHNLRLAGGNEQFF.

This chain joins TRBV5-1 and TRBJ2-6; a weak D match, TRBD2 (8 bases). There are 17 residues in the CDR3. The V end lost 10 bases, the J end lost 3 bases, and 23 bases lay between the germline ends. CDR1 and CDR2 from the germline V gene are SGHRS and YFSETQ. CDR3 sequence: CARGGRRGQSGANVLTF. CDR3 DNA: TGCGCCCGCGGGGGGCGGAGGGGGCAGAGTGGGGCCAACGTCCTGACTTTC.

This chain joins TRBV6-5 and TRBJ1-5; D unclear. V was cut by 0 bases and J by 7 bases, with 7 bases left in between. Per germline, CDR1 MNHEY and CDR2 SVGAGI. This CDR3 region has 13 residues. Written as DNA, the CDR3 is TGTGCCAGCAGTTACTCGAAAAGCCAGCCCCAGCATTTT. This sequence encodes CASSYSKSQPQHF.

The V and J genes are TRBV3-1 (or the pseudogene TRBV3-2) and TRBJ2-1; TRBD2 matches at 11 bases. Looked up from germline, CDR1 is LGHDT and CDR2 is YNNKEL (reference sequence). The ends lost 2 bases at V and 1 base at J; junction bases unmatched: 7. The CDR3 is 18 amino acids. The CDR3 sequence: CASSQRILAGGSYNEQFF. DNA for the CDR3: TGTGCCAGCAGCCAAAGGATTCTAGCGGGGGGATCCTACAATGAGCAGTTCTTC.

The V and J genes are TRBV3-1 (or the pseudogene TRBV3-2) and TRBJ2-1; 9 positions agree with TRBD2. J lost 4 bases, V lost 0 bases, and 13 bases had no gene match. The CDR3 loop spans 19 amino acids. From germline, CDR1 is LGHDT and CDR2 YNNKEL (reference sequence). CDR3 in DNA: TGTGCCAGCAGCCAAGATATTTCCGGGGCTAGCGGGGTATACAATGAGCAGTTCTTC. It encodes CASSQDISGASGVYNEQFF.

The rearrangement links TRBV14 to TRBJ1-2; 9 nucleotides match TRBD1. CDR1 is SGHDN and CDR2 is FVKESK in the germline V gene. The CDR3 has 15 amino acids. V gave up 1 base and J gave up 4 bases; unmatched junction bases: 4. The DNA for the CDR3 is TGTGCCAGCAGCCAAGGGCGGACAGGGGCCTATGGCTACACCTTC. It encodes CASSQGRTGAYGYTF.